Below, one T cell receptor beta chain is given with its context. Germline V gene data show CDR1 as SGHTA and CDR2 as FQGNSA. There are 18 residues in the CDR3. J was trimmed by 4 bases and V by 0 bases; bases with no gene match: 11. This sample is part of a study of blood T cell repertoires in COVID-19. Authors' analysis steps: The assay estimated nucleated cells by amplifying reference gene primers. The table came from immunoSEQ multiplex PCR; TCRdb's copy has only in-frame clones and leaves some out. From that table come the V and J calls and clone size; the DNA was used to work out D and trimming. The sample shows around 170,000 clones, about 74% of them seen only once.

What was sequenced was peripheral blood. The TCR sequence derives from a woman at least 80 years old with acute or convalescent COVID-19. J is TRBJ2-5 and V is TRBV7-2; TRBD2 matches 10 bases. CDR3 in DNA: TGTGCCAGCAGCTTAGCGGGGATGCTAGCGGGAGACAGAGAGACCCAGTACTTC. Translating gives CASSLAGMLAGDRETQYF.